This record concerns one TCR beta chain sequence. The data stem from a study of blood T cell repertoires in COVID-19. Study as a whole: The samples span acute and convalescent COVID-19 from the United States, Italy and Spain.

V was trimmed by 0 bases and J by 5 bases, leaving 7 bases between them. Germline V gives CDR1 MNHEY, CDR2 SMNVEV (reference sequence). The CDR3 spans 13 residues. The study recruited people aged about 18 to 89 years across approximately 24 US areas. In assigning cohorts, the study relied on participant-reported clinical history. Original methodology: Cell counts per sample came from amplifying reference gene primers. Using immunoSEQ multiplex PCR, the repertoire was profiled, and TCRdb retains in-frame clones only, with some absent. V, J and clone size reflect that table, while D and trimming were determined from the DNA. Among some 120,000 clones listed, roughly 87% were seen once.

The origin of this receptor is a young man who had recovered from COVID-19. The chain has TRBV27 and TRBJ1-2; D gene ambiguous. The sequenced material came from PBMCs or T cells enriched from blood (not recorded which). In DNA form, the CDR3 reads TGTGCCAGCAGTTTATCGGCGGGATATGGCTACACCTTC. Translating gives CASSLSAGYGYTF.